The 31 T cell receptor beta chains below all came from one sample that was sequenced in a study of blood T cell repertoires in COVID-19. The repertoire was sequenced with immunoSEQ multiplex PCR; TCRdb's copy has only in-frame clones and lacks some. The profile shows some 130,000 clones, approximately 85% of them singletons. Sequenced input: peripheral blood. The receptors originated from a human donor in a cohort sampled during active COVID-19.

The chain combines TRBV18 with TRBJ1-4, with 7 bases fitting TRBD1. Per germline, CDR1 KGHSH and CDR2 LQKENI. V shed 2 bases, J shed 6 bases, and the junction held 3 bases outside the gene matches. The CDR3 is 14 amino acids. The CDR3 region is CASSPEGAHEKLFF. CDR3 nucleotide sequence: TGTGCCAGCTCACCAGAGGGGGCGCATGAAAAACTGTTTTTT.

CDR3 nucleotides: TGTGCCAGCAGTCCACCATGGGCAGGGGAAAATGAAAAACTGTTTTTT. Translation: CASSPPWAGENEKLFF. The chain has TRBV7-9 and TRBJ1-4; D is possibly TRBD1 (6 bases). The germline V gene encodes CDR1 SEHNR and CDR2 FQNEAQ (reference sequence). V lost 6 bases and J 5 bases, leaving 19 bases between the germline ends. CDR3 length: 16 amino acids.

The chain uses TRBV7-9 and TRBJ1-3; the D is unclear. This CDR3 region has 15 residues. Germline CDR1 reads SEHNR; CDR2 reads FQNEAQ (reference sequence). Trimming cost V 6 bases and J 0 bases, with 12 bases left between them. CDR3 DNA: TGTGCCAGCAGTTTCGTGGCAATCTCTGGAAACACCATATATTTT. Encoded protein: CASSFVAISGNTIYF.

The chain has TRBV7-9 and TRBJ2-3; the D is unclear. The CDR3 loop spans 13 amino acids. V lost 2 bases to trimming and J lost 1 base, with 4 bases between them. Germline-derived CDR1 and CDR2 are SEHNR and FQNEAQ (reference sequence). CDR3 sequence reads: CASSLSGTDTQYF. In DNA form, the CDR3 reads TGTGCCAGCAGCTTATCTGGCACAGATACGCAGTATTTT.

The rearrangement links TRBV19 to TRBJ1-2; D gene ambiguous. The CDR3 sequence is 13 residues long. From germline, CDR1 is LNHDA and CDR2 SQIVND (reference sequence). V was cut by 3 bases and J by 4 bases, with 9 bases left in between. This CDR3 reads CASSMRQLYGYTF. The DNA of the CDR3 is TGTGCCAGTAGTATGCGGCAGCTCTATGGCTACACCTTC.

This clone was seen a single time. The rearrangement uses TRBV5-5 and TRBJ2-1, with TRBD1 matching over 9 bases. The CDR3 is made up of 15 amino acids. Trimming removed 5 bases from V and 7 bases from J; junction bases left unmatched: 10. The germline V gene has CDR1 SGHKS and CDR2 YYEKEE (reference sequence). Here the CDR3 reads CASRERDRVLNEQFF. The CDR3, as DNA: TGTGCCAGCAGGGAGAGGGACAGGGTTCTAAATGAGCAGTTCTTC.

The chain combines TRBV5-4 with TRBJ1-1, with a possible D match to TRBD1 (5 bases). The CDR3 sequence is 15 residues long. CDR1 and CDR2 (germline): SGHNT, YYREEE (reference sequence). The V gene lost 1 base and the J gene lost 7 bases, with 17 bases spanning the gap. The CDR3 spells CASSLYQGPGFEAFF. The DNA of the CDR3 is TGTGCCAGCAGCTTGTACCAGGGTCCGGGCTTTGAAGCTTTCTTT.

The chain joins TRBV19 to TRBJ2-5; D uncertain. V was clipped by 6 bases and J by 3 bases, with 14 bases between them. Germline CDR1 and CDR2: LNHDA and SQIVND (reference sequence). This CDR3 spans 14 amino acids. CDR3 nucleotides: TGTGCCAGTAGCTTTGCGATTCGCGAAGAGACCCAGTACTTC. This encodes CASSFAIREETQYF.

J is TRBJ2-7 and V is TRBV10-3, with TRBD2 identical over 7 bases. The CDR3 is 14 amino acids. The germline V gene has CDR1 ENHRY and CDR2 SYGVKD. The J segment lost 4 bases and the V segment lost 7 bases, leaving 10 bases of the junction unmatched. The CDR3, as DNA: TGTGCCATCACCCCAACAAGGGAGGGGTACGAGCAGTACTTC. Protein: CAITPTREGYEQYF.

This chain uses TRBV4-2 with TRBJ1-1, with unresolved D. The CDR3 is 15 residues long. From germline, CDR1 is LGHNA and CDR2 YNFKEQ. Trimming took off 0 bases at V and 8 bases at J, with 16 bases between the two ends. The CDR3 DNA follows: TGTGCCAGCAGCCAAGAAGACATCCCCGCGGGGGAAGCTTTCTTT. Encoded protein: CASSQEDIPAGEAFF.

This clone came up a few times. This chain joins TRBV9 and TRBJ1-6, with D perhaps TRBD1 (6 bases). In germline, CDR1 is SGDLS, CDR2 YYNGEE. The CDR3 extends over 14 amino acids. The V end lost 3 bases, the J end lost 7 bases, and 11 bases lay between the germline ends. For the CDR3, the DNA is TGTGCCAGCAGCGATACAGGGTCCAATTCACCCCTCCACTTT. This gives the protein CASSDTGSNSPLHF.

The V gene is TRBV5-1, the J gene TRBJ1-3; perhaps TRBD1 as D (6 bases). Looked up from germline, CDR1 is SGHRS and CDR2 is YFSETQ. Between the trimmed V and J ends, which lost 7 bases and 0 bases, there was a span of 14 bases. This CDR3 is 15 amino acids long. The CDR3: CASSRTGTSGNTIYF. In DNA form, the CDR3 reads TGCGCCAGCTCCCGAACAGGGACCTCTGGAAACACCATATATTTT.

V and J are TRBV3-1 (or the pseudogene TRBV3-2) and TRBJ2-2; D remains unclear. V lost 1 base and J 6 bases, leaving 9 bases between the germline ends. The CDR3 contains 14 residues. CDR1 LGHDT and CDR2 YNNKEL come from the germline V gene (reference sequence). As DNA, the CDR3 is TGTGCCAGCAGCCAAGGTGTATTCTCCGGGGAGCTGTTTTTT. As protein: CASSQGVFSGELFF.

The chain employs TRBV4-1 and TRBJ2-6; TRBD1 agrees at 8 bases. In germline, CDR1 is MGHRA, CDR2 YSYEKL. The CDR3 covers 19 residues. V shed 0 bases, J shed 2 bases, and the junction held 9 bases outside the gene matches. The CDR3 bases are TGCGCCAGCAGCCAAGATATGGCAGGGGGCCGGACTGGGGCCAACGTCCTGACTTTC. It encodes CASSQDMAGGRTGANVLTF.

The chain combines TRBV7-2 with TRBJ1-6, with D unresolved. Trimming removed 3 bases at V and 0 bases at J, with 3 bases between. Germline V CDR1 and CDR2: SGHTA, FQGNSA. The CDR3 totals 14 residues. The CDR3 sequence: CASSFRSYNSPLHF. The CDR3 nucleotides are TGTGCCAGCAGCTTTCGCTCCTATAATTCACCCCTCCACTTT.

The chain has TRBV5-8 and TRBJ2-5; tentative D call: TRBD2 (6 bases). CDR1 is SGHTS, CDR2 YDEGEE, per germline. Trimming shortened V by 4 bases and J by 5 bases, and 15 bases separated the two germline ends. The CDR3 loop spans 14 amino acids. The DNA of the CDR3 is TGTGCCAGCAGCACCGGGGGTAGGAGGGAGACCCAGTACTTC. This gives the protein CASSTGGRRETQYF.

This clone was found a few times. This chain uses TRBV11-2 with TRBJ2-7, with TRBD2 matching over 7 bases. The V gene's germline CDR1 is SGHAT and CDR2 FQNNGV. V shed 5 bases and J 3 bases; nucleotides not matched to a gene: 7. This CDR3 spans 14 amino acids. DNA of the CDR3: TGTGCCAGCAGCCAAGGTCCGGGAGGCTACGAGCAGTACTTC. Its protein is CASSQGPGGYEQYF.

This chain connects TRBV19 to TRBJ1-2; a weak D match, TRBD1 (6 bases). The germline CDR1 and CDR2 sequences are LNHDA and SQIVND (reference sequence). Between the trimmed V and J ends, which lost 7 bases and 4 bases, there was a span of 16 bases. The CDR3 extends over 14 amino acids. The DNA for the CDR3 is TGTGCCAGTACCCCCTACCTGGGGGCCTATGGCTACACCTTC. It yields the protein CASTPYLGAYGYTF.

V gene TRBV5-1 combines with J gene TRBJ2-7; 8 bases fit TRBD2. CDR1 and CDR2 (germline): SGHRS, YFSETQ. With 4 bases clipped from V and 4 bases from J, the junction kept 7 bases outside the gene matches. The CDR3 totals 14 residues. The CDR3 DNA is TGCGCCAGCAGCCAGCGGGGGCGGGGGTACGAGCAGTACTTC. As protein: CASSQRGRGYEQYF.

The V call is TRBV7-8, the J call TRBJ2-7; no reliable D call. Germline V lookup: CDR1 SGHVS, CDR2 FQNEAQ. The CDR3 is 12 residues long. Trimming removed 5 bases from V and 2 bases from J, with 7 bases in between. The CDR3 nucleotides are TGTGCCAGCAGCCCCCGGGCCTACGAGCAGTACTTC. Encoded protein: CASSPRAYEQYF.

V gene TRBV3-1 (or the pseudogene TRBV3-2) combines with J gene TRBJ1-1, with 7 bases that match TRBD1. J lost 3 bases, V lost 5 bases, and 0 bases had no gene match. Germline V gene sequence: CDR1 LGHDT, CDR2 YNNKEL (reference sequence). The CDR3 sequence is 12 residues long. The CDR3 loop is CASSDRDTEAFF. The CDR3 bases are TGTGCCAGCAGCGACAGGGACACTGAAGCTTTCTTT.

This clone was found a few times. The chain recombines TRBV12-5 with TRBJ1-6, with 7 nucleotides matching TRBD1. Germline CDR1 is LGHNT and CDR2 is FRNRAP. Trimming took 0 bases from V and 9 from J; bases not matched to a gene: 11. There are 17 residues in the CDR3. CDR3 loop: CASGLVSGRGLISPLHF. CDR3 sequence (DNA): TGTGCTAGTGGTTTGGTAAGCGGGAGGGGGCTGATTTCACCCCTCCACTTT.

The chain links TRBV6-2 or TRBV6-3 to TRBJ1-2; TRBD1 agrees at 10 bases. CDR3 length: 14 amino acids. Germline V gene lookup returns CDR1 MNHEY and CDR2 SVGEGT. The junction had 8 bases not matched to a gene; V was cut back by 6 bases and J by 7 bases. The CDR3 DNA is TGTGCCAGCAGCCTTGACAGGGGGCCTGGTGGCTACACCTTC. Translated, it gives CASSLDRGPGGYTF.

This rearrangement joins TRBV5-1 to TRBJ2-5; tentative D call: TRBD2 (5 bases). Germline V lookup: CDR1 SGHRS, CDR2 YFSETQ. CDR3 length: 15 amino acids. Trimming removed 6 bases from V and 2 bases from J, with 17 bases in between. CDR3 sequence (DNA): TGCGCCAGCACATCCGGCCAGCCGGGACAAGAGACCCAGTACTTC. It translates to CASTSGQPGQETQYF.

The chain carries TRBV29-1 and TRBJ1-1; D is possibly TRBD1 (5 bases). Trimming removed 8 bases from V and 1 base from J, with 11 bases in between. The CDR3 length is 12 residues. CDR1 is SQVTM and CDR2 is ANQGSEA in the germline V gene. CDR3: CSIGQRNTEAFF. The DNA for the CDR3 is TGCAGCATCGGACAAAGGAACACTGAAGCTTTCTTT.

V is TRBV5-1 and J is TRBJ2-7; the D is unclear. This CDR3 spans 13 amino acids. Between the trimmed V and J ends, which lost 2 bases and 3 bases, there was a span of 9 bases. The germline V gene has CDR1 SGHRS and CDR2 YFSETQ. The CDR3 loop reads CASSFGLGYEQYF. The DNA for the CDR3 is TGCGCCAGCAGCTTCGGTCTAGGCTACGAGCAGTACTTC.

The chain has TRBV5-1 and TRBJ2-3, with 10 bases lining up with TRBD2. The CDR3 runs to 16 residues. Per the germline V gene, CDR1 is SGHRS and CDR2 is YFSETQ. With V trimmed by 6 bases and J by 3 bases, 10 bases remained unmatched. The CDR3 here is CASKASGGRGTDTQYF. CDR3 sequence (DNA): TGCGCCAGCAAGGCTAGCGGGGGCCGGGGTACAGATACGCAGTATTTT.

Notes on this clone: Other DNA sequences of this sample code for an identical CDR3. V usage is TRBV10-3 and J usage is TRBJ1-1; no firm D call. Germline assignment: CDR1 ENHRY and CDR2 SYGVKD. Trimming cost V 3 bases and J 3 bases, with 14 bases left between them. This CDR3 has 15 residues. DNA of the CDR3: TGTGCCATCAGTGACCCTGCCCCGTCGGACACTGAAGCTTTCTTT. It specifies CAISDPAPSDTEAFF.

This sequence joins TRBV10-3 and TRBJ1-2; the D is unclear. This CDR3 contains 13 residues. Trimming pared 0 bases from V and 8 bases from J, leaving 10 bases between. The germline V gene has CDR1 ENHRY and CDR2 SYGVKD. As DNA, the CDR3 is TGTGCCATCAGTGAGTCGAAAGCGAGGGGCTACACCTTC. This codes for CAISESKARGYTF.

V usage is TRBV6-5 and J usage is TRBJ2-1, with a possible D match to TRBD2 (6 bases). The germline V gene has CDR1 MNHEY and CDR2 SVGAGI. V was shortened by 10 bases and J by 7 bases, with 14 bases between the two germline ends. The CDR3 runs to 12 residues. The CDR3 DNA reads TGTGCCACCCGGCGGGGTTGGAATGAGCAGTTCTTC. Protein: CATRRGWNEQFF.

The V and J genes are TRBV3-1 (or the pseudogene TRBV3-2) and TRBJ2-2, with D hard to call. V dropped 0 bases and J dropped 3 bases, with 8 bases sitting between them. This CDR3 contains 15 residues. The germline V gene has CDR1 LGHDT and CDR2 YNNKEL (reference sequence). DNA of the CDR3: TGTGCCAGCAGCCAAGAGGCCTTTTACACCGGGGAGCTGTTTTTT. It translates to CASSQEAFYTGELFF.